This paragraph reports one T cell receptor (beta chain). Its antigen is currently unknown. This sample was included in a study of cytomegalovirus exposure and HLA in healthy donors. Study-wide findings and caveats: Associated with cytomegalovirus, according to the listing, were 150 to 200 TCR beta chains. Serostatus for CMV was the only available immune exposure information. For most TCR beta V segments, an earlier analysis put the productive rate at about 87% or about 30% of the time.

Use of 60 Vbeta and 13 Jbeta primers characterized the PCR. Measured with immunoSEQ multiplex PCR; TCRdb has only the in-frame clones, and not every one. The sample yields roughly 120,000 clones, 60% to 85% seen once. The length of the CDR3 is 11 residues. Germline assignment: CDR1 GTSNPN and CDR2 SVGIG (reference sequence). This receptor was obtained from a woman aged 40 to 55 in good health and CMV-seropositive. The sequenced sample was PBMCs. This chain connects TRBV30 to TRBJ1-1; 7 bases agree with TRBD1. The CDR3 loop is CAAGGNTEAFF. For the CDR3, the DNA is TGTGCTGCAGGGGGGAACACTGAAGCTTTCTTT.